The 17 T cell receptor beta chains reported below all come from one sample, sequenced in a study of T-cell memory formation after mild COVID-19. From the 5' RACE reads, TCRdb called clonotypes with MiXCR, one entry per CDR3 protein. Among about 170,000 distinct CDR3 sequences listed, 10% to 15% were seen once. The specimen sequenced was PBMCs or a T cell subset sorted from them (not recorded which). The receptors come from a man aged 18 to 29 who had mild COVID-19 (a few samples of this study predate the infection). Cell type and time point are not known.

This clonotype has a handful of counts. The V and J genes are TRBV6-6 and TRBJ1-5, with a tentative D call TRBD1 (5 bases). CDR3 length: 16 residues. With 7 bases removed from V and 0 bases from J, the gap between germline ends came to 16 bases. Germline V lookup: CDR1 MNHNY, CDR2 SVGAGI (reference sequence). The CDR3 DNA sequence: TGTGCCAGCACCGGGGCCGGGATTTATAGCAATCAGCCCCAGCATTTT. The encoded protein is CASTGAGIYSNQPQHF.

The rearrangement joins TRBV7-2 to TRBJ2-7; 9 bases line up with TRBD1. The CDR3 has 13 residues. Germline lookup yields CDR1 SGHTA and CDR2 FQGNSA. Trimming took 5 bases from V and 4 from J; bases not matched to a gene: 3. The CDR3 loop is CASSRDRVYEQYF. The CDR3 DNA reads as TGTGCCAGCAGCCGGGACAGGGTATACGAGCAGTACTTC.

This clonotype was observed a few times. V and J are TRBV10-3 and TRBJ1-3; TRBD1 matches at 7 bases. Looked up from germline, CDR1 is ENHRY and CDR2 is SYGVKD. The CDR3 has 17 residues. Trimming took 0 bases from V and 0 from J; bases not matched to a gene: 5. The CDR3 DNA sequence: TGTGCCATCAGTGAGTCAAGACAGGGTTTCTCTGGAAACACCATATATTTT. The encoded protein is CAISESRQGFSGNTIYF.

This clonotype was seen a handful of times. The chain's CDR3 is CASSPGSGPTDTQYF. CDR3 DNA: TGTGCCAGCAGTCCCGGTTCCGGCCCCACAGATACGCAGTATTTT. V gene TRBV12-3 or TRBV12-4 combines with J gene TRBJ2-3; the D is unclear. The CDR3 consists of 15 residues. Trimming took off 5 bases at V and 2 bases at J, with 14 bases between the two ends.

This clonotype turned up a few times. The V and J genes are TRBV10-2 and TRBJ1-6; D not resolved. Germline CDR1 and CDR2: WSHSY and SAAADI. This CDR3 has 15 amino acids. V lost 0 bases and J 9 bases, leaving 12 bases between the germline ends. The CDR3 loop reads CASSESNSLGSPLHF. CDR3 bases: TGCGCCAGCAGTGAGTCGAATAGTCTCGGTTCACCCCTCCACTTT.

This clonotype was counted only a few times. The rearrangement joins TRBV11-2 to TRBJ2-1; D is possibly TRBD1 (6 bases). There are 12 residues in the CDR3. The germline V gene encodes CDR1 SGHAT and CDR2 FQNNGV. The ends were cut back, 5 bases at V and 15 bases at J, with 17 bases in the middle. The chain's CDR3 is CASSQDRSKGFF. In DNA form, the CDR3 reads TGTGCCAGCAGCCAAGACAGGAGTAAGGGGTTCTTC.

The rearrangement links TRBV5-1 to TRBJ2-4; TRBD1 matches at 9 bases. Germline V gene lookup returns CDR1 SGHRS and CDR2 YFSETQ. The junction had 6 bases not matched to a gene; V was cut back by 0 bases and J by 8 bases. This CDR3 contains 15 residues. CDR3 nucleotides: TGCGCCAGCAGCTTGGAACCGACAGGGGGGCACATTCAGTACTTC. It yields the protein CASSLEPTGGHIQYF.

The table lists this clonotype with many counts. The rearrangement joins TRBV6-2 or TRBV6-3 to TRBJ2-7, with D possibly being TRBD1 or TRBD2 (7 bases each). This CDR3 has 14 residues. The V end lost 6 bases, the J end lost 4 bases, and 16 bases lay between the germline ends. Per the germline V gene, CDR1 is MNHEY and CDR2 is SVGEGT. This chain's CDR3 is CASSGGGGRYEQYV. The CDR3 DNA reads TGTGCCAGCAGCGGGGGAGGGGGCCGATACGAGCAGTACGTC.

The table lists this clonotype with a few counts. The V gene is TRBV9, the J gene TRBJ2-3; possible D gene TRBD1, 5 bases. With 3 bases removed from V and 0 bases from J, the gap between germline ends came to 11 bases. Germline CDR1 SGDLS, CDR2 YYNGEE. The CDR3 loop spans 15 amino acids. CDR3 loop: CASSALTASTDTQYF. The CDR3 DNA follows: TGTGCCAGCAGCGCCTTGACAGCTAGCACAGATACGCAGTATTTT.

The rearrangement joins TRBV6-1 to TRBJ2-3; D may be TRBD2 (6 bases). V lost 10 bases and J 1 base, leaving 9 bases between the germline ends. Germline values: CDR1 MNHNS, CDR2 SASEGT. CDR3 length: 12 residues. The CDR3 DNA follows: TGTGCCATTTGGGGGGGCACAGATACGCAGTATTTT. Translation: CAIWGGTDTQYF.

This clonotype showed up just a few times. This chain uses TRBV7-2 with TRBJ2-5; D uncertain. The germline V and J ends were trimmed by 2 bases and 1 base, with 8 bases remaining between them. The germline gives CDR1 SGHTA, CDR2 FQGNSA. This CDR3 contains 14 residues. CDR3 sequence (DNA): TGTGCCAGCAGCTTAAGGGCTAGCCAAGAGACCCAGTACTTC. This codes for CASSLRASQETQYF.

The genes are TRBV2 and TRBJ1-4; 8 bases map to TRBD1. Germline V lookup: CDR1 SNHLY, CDR2 FYNNEI. There are 14 residues in the CDR3. The V and J ends lost 8 bases and 8 bases, in that order; junction bases with no gene match: 10. The CDR3 DNA reads as TGTGCCAGCGGCGCAGGGGGCGGATACGAAAAACTGTTTTTT. As protein: CASGAGGGYEKLFF.

The V and J genes are TRBV10-3 and TRBJ2-3; maybe TRBD1 (5 bases). Germline loops: CDR1 ENHRY, CDR2 SYGVKD. CDR3 length equals 14 residues. V was cut by 3 bases and J by 6 bases, with 13 bases left in between. The DNA for the CDR3 is TGTGCCATCAGTGACGGCAGGGTCTCGGATACGCAGTATTTT. This encodes CAISDGRVSDTQYF.

The V call is TRBV29-1, the J call TRBJ2-3, with a possible D match to TRBD2 (5 bases). The germline V gene encodes CDR1 SQVTM and CDR2 ANQGSEA. The CDR3 is 11 residues long. V lost 5 bases and J lost 4, with 7 bases in between. CDR3 sequence reads: CSVKRADTQYF. The CDR3 region has the DNA TGCAGCGTTAAGAGGGCAGATACGCAGTATTTT.

The chain links TRBV16 to TRBJ2-7; no firm D call. This CDR3 comprises 14 residues. The V gene lost 0 bases and the J gene lost 2 bases, with 8 bases spanning the gap. Germline V gene sequence: CDR1 KGHSY, CDR2 FQNENV. The CDR3 protein is CASSQSVKPYEQYF. The DNA for the CDR3 is TGTGCCAGCAGCCAATCTGTGAAGCCCTACGAGCAGTACTTC.

This clonotype has a handful of counts. This chain connects TRBV12-3 or TRBV12-4 to TRBJ1-2; 7 nucleotides match TRBD1. J was trimmed by 6 bases and V by 2 bases; bases with no gene match: 9. This CDR3 is built from 15 residues. This chain's CDR3 is CASSLRVGGVDGYTF. DNA of the CDR3: TGTGCCAGCAGTTTACGGGTAGGGGGCGTTGATGGCTACACCTTC.

The CDR3 loop is CASTVWTPGSQPQHF. The CDR3 bases are TGTGCCAGCACAGTTTGGACCCCTGGGAGTCAGCCCCAGCATTTT. The genes are TRBV28 and TRBJ1-5; D call uncertain. CDR3 size: 15 residues. Per the germline V gene, CDR1 is MDHEN and CDR2 is SYDVKM. V was clipped by 7 bases and J by 6 bases, with 19 bases between them.